Below, one TCR beta chain is given with its context. Its specificity is unknown. Sequencing used immunoSEQ v3. TCRdb's table, derived via immunoSEQ multiplex PCR, lists solely in-frame clones and lacks some. The sample lists 20,000 to 25,000 clones, around 71% occurring once. This specimen comes from a study of TIL therapy for anti-PD-1-resistant metastatic lung cancer. Study-wide results and limits: Patients were highly selected, enriched for treatment-naive, never-smoker and oncogene-addicted cases.

This CDR3 comprises 15 residues. The V and J ends lost 0 bases and 8 bases respectively, with 14 bases between them. Germline CDR1 and CDR2: SGDLS and YYNGEE. Regarding time point: pre-treatment sample, taken before nivolumab and TIL therapy. The chain employs TRBV9 and TRBJ1-4; TRBD1 is a possible D gene (6 bases). The TCR sequence derives from a person aged 25-85 years with non-small cell lung cancer. Sequenced here: blood, sampled at baseline. The CDR3 reads CASSVGFAGDEKLFF. For the CDR3, the DNA is TGTGCCAGCAGCGTAGGATTCGCAGGGGACGAAAAACTGTTTTTT.